This T cell receptor beta chain was found in a study of post-analysis software for immune sequencing data. TCR beta cDNA libraries included unique molecular identifiers. One entry per CDR3 protein results from TCRdb running MiXCR on the PCR reads. In the table there are hundreds of thousands of distinct CDR3 sequences, 25% to 30% of which are singletons. This clonotype was seen at least ten times. The receptor was isolated from a girl aged 10 to 17 with multiple sclerosis. Input material: blood.

The CDR3 region is CSTRTGGGLGTDTQYF. CDR3 DNA sequence: TGCAGCACGAGGACAGGGGGAGGATTAGGCACAGATACGCAGTATTTT. This chain joins TRBV29-1 and TRBJ2-3; 10 bases line up with TRBD1. This CDR3 contains 16 residues. With 8 bases clipped from V and 1 base from J, the junction kept 12 bases outside the gene matches. The germline V gene encodes CDR1 SQVTM and CDR2 ANQGSEA.